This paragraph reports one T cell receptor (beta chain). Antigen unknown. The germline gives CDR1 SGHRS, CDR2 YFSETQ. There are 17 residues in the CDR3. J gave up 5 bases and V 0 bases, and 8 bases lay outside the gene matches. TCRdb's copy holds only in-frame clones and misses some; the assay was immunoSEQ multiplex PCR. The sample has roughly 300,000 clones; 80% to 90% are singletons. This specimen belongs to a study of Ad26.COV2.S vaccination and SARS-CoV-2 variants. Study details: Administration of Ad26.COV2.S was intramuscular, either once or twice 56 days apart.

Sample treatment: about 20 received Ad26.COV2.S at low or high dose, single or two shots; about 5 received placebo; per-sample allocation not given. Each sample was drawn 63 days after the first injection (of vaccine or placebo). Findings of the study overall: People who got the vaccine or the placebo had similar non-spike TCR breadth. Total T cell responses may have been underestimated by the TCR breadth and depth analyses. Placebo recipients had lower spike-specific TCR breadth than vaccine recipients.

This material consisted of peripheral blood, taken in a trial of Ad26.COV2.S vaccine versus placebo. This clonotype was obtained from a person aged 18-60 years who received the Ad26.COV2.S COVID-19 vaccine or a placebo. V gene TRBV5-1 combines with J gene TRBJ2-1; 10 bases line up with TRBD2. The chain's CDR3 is CASSLVRSGGADNEQFF. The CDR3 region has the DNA TGCGCCAGCAGCTTGGTAAGGAGCGGGGGGGCGGACAATGAGCAGTTCTTC.